These 30 T cell receptor beta chains were all obtained from the same sample, sequenced in a study of blood T cells in healthy people across ages. With a J-beta primer mix and a sample-barcoded 5' primer, a second PCR ran 7 to 11 cycles. TCRdb reanalysed the 5' RACE reads using MiXCR and keeps one entry per CDR3 protein. The table includes 910,000 or so distinct CDR3 sequences, 45% to 60% detected once. The sample taken for sequencing was blood. The receptors were gathered from an older woman in good health.

The chain has TRBV13 and TRBJ1-5, with TRBD1 matching over 8 bases. The CDR3 spans 16 residues. Germline V gene data show CDR1 as PRHDT and CDR2 as FYEKMQ (reference sequence). J was trimmed by 5 bases and V by 2 bases; bases with no gene match: 8. Here the CDR3 DNA reads TGTGCCAGCAGCTTAAATGGACAGGGAAAGGATCAGCCCCAGCATTTT. Its protein is CASSLNGQGKDQPQHF.

This chain links TRBV6-1 with TRBJ2-4; 9 bases agree with TRBD1. Germline lookup yields CDR1 MNHNS and CDR2 SASEGT. V was pared by 5 bases and J by 0 bases, with 5 bases of the junction left unmatched. CDR3 length: 16 residues. The CDR3 loop reads CASSHTGGVAKNIQYF. CDR3 coding DNA: TGTGCCAGCAGTCACACAGGGGGCGTAGCCAAAAACATTCAGTACTTC.

This chain's CDR3 is CASSLARTGTSVTQYF. The DNA of the CDR3 is TGTGCCAGCAGCTTAGCAAGAACCGGGACTAGCGTGACCCAGTACTTC. The chain carries TRBV7-9 and TRBJ2-7, with TRBD2 matching 10 bases. The J call may not be correct, given that the DNA end is closer to TRBJ2-5. CDR3 length equals 16 residues. Germline assignment: CDR1 SEHNR and CDR2 FQNEAQ (reference sequence).

This clonotype was detected a few times. The genes are TRBV7-9 and TRBJ2-4, with D perhaps given as TRBD1 or TRBD2 (5 bases each). Germline loops: CDR1 SEHNR, CDR2 FQNEAQ (reference sequence). This CDR3 has 17 residues. Between the trimmed V and J ends, which lost 5 bases and 0 bases, there was a span of 17 bases. DNA of the CDR3: TGTGCCAGCAGCACATCGAGGGGTTACGAAGCCAAAAACATTCAGTACTTC. Translating gives CASSTSRGYEAKNIQYF.

This clonotype has a count of ten or more. V is TRBV7-9 and J is TRBJ2-1; TRBD1 might be the D (6 bases). Trimming took off 6 bases at V and 1 base at J, with 7 bases between the two ends. The CDR3 covers 13 residues. Germline CDR1 reads SEHNR; CDR2 reads FQNEAQ (reference sequence). This CDR3 is CASRGQSYNEQFF. CDR3 in DNA: TGTGCCAGCAGAGGACAGTCCTACAATGAGCAGTTCTTC.

The chain combines TRBV29-1 with TRBJ1-1; no clear D. The germline gives CDR1 SQVTM, CDR2 ANQGSEA. With 7 bases removed from V and 0 bases from J, the gap between germline ends came to 21 bases. The CDR3 has 16 amino acids. This CDR3 is CSEMVGKRVLNTEAFF. For the CDR3, the DNA is TGCAGCGAAATGGTGGGGAAGAGGGTCCTGAACACTGAAGCTTTCTTT.

CDR3 loop: CASSAADRAGTQYF. Here the CDR3 DNA reads TGTGCCAGCAGCGCGGCGGACAGGGCTGGGACCCAGTACTTC. This sequence joins TRBV6-5 and TRBJ2-5; 8 bases align to TRBD1. The CDR3 is 14 residues long. J lost 7 bases, V lost 6 bases, and 10 bases had no gene match. Germline CDR1 reads MNHEY; CDR2 reads SVGAGI.

The J gene is TRBJ2-1, the V gene TRBV18; a possible D gene is TRBD2 (6 bases). CDR1 and CDR2 (germline): KGHSH, LQKENI. V lost 1 base and J 12 bases, leaving 19 bases between the germline ends. This CDR3 is 15 amino acids long. The CDR3, as DNA: TGTGCCAGCTCACCACTCAGGGCTAGCGAGTATGTGCAGTTCTTC. This codes for CASSPLRASEYVQFF.

The chain recombines TRBV12-3 or TRBV12-4 with TRBJ1-4; perhaps TRBD1 as D (6 bases). This CDR3 region has 14 residues. The ends were cut back, 5 bases at V and 8 bases at J, with 15 bases in the middle. In DNA form, the CDR3 reads TGTGCCAGCAGTCCGGGGGCGCATAGAGAAAAACTGTTTTTT. As protein: CASSPGAHREKLFF.

As concerns this clonotype: The junction shows a germline mismatch at one end, possibly a read error. The chain combines TRBV11-2 with TRBJ2-1; 11 bases match TRBD1. The CDR3 spans 14 residues. The germline gives CDR1 SGHAT, CDR2 FQNNGV. The chain's CDR3 is CASSWGTGGYEQFF. The CDR3 DNA is TGTGCTAGCAGCTGGGGGACAGGGGGGTACGAGCAGTTCTTC.

The chain recombines TRBV4-3 with TRBJ2-3, with 11 bases that match TRBD2. Germline values: CDR1 LGHNA, CDR2 YSLEER. CDR3 length: 16 amino acids. After removal of 1 base from V and 5 bases from J, the junction contained 5 bases not matched to a gene. Here the CDR3 DNA reads TGCGCCAGCAGCCAAGTTAGCGGGAGGGGGGGAGATACGCAGTATTTT. Protein sequence: CASSQVSGRGGDTQYF.

The rearrangement links TRBV3-1 to TRBJ2-1; 7 bases fit TRBD1. CDR1 is LGHDT and CDR2 is YNNKEL in the germline V gene (reference sequence). Trimming removed 4 bases from V and 9 bases from J; junction bases left unmatched: 18. The CDR3 is made up of 17 amino acids. Here the CDR3 reads CASSPHSLDRVPREQFF. The CDR3 DNA sequence: TGTGCCAGCAGCCCCCACAGCTTAGACAGGGTCCCCCGTGAGCAGTTCTTC.

This chain joins TRBV2 and TRBJ2-5; D is uncertain. This CDR3 contains 13 residues. Trimming took 6 bases from V and 11 from J, leaving 19 bases between them. Germline loops: CDR1 SNHLY, CDR2 FYNNEI. As DNA, the CDR3 is TGTGCCAGCAGGCCCACACCCTACAATGAGCAGTACTTC. Translated, it gives CASRPTPYNEQYF.

The V and J genes are TRBV5-1 and TRBJ2-1; 11 bases line up with TRBD2. This CDR3 region has 14 residues. Germline CDR1 and CDR2: SGHRS and YFSETQ. V lost 6 bases, J lost 8 bases, and 7 bases stayed unmatched. The CDR3 loop reads CASTRLAGKDEQFF. Here the CDR3 DNA reads TGCGCCAGCACCCGACTAGCGGGAAAGGATGAGCAGTTCTTC.

The chain joins TRBV29-1 to TRBJ2-1; 10 bases line up with TRBD2. This CDR3 contains 16 residues. Unmatched junction bases numbered 6, after V lost 4 bases and J lost 0 bases. Germline loops: CDR1 SQVTM, CDR2 ANQGSEA. CDR3 sequence: CSVVGLAKSSYNEQFF. The DNA of the CDR3 is TGCAGCGTTGTGGGACTAGCGAAAAGCTCCTACAATGAGCAGTTCTTC.

The genes are TRBV12-3 or TRBV12-4 and TRBJ2-7; possible D gene TRBD2, 6 bases. V lost 3 bases and J lost 2, with 14 bases in between. This CDR3 contains 15 residues. The CDR3 region is CASSFRGTQPYEQYF. The CDR3 DNA is TGTGCCAGCAGTTTTCGGGGGACTCAACCCTACGAGCAGTACTTC.

This clonotype has only a few counts. CDR3 protein: CASSLGVGSETQYF. The CDR3 nucleotides are TGTGCCAGCAGCTTAGGTGTAGGGTCAGAGACCCAGTACTTC. The rearrangement joins TRBV7-9 to TRBJ2-5; the D is unclear. Germline V lookup: CDR1 SEHNR, CDR2 FQNEAQ (reference sequence). Deletions cut 1 base from V and 4 bases from J, with 10 bases between. There are 14 residues in the CDR3.

The CDR3 here is CAGAGAIQETQYF. The CDR3 nucleotides are TGTGCCGGGGCAGGGGCGATCCAAGAGACCCAGTACTTC. This rearrangement joins TRBV18 to TRBJ2-5; possible D gene TRBD1, 6 bases. This CDR3 spans 13 amino acids. Germline CDR1 and CDR2: KGHSH and LQKENI. V lost 11 bases and J lost 1, with 14 bases in between. Full variable domain (rest looked up from reference TRBV18 and TRBJ2-5): NAGVMQNPRHLVRRRGQEARLRCSPMKGHSHVYWYRQLPEEGLKFMVYLQKENIIDESGMPKERFSAEFPKEGPSILRIQQVVRGDSAAYFCAGAGAIQETQYFGPGTRLLVL.

This chain joins TRBV7-2 and TRBJ1-2, with a tentative D call TRBD1 (6 bases). Germline V gene data show CDR1 as SGHTA and CDR2 as FQGNSA. The CDR3 runs 15 residues. V was trimmed by 5 bases and J by 4 bases, leaving 17 bases between them. CDR3 DNA sequence: TGTGCCAGCAGCATTTCGGGACACCGAATCTATGGCTACACCTTC. Encoded protein: CASSISGHRIYGYTF.

The rearrangement links TRBV3-1 to TRBJ2-7; D possibly corresponds to TRBD1 (6 bases). The CDR3 contains 14 residues. The germline CDR1 and CDR2 sequences are LGHDT and YNNKEL (reference sequence). V lost 1 base to trimming and J lost 4 bases, with 11 bases between them. The CDR3 coding sequence is TGTGCCAGCAGCCAAGCAGGGGCAAAGTACGAGCAGTACTTC. Translation: CASSQAGAKYEQYF.

The chain combines TRBV20-1 with TRBJ2-7, with 7 bases lining up with TRBD1. CDR1 is DFQATT and CDR2 is SNEGSKA in the germline V gene (reference sequence). CDR3 length: 14 residues. V shed 1 base, J shed 4 bases, and the junction held 7 bases outside the gene matches. CDR3 in amino acids: CSARVGGAGYEQYF. The CDR3 DNA is TGCAGTGCTAGAGTAGGGGGCGCTGGATACGAGCAGTACTTC.

This clonotype was detected only a few times. The rearrangement links TRBV29-1 to TRBJ1-2, with D possibly matching TRBD1 (6 bases). The V gene's germline CDR1 is SQVTM and CDR2 ANQGSEA. Trimming left V 2 bases short and J 0 bases short, with 13 bases between. This CDR3 has 15 residues. CDR3 bases: TGCAGCGTTGAACGGGGCAGGGGCCCTAACTATGGCTACACCTTC. Protein sequence: CSVERGRGPNYGYTF.

This clonotype turned up a few times. The chain is built from TRBV3-1 and TRBJ2-5; 8 bases map to TRBD1. Germline V gene data show CDR1 as LGHDT and CDR2 as YNNKEL (reference sequence). The CDR3 consists of 16 residues. J lost 11 bases, V lost 1 base, and 15 bases had no gene match. CDR3 bases: TGTGCCAGCAGCCAAGGATTCGGACAGGGTACCGGGCGGCAGTACTTC. It is translated as CASSQGFGQGTGRQYF.

The J gene is TRBJ2-4, the V gene TRBV5-1; D might be TRBD1 (6 bases). Germline-derived CDR1 and CDR2 are SGHRS and YFSETQ. The V end was cut by 2 bases, the J end by 8 bases, with 17 bases between. This CDR3 has 15 amino acids. The CDR3 DNA is TGCGCCAGCAGCTTTTCCGACCCCAGGGGATACATTCAGTACTTC. This translates into CASSFSDPRGYIQYF.

The rearrangement joins TRBV6-2 or TRBV6-3 to TRBJ2-3, with TRBD2 as a possible D gene (5 bases). V lost 8 bases and J 0 bases, leaving 18 bases between the germline ends. This CDR3 is 16 amino acids long. Germline values: CDR1 MNHEY, CDR2 SVGEGT. Here the CDR3 DNA reads TGTGCCAGCCTTCGGAAGGGAGCGGCTAGCACAGATACGCAGTATTTT. Residues: CASLRKGAASTDTQYF.

The chain couples TRBV9 to TRBJ2-7; a possible D gene is TRBD2 (6 bases). This CDR3 region has 14 residues. V lost 3 bases and J lost 2, with 12 bases in between. Germline CDR1 is SGDLS and CDR2 is YYNGEE. CDR3 sequence: CASSGGLFPYEQYF. The CDR3 DNA follows: TGTGCCAGCAGCGGTGGACTATTTCCCTACGAGCAGTACTTC.

The chain is built from TRBV4-1 and TRBJ2-1; 7 nucleotides agree with TRBD2. Germline lookup yields CDR1 MGHRA and CDR2 YSYEKL. Trimming cost V 1 base and J 1 base; bases outside gene matches: 10. The CDR3 has 18 residues. Here the CDR3 DNA reads TGCGCCAGCAGCCAAGCGGTGTGGGCGGGAGCGTCCTACAATGAGCAGTTCTTC. This translates into CASSQAVWAGASYNEQFF.

This chain connects TRBV9 to TRBJ2-4, with 11 bases identical to TRBD1. The assigned J gene may be wrong: the sequence end matches TRBJ2-7 better. This CDR3 spans 15 amino acids. The germline gives CDR1 SGDLS, CDR2 YYNGEE. The CDR3 protein is CASSLGQGAKNEQYF. CDR3 coding DNA: TGTGCCAGCAGCCTCGGACAGGGGGCGAAAAACGAGCAGTACTTC.

The V gene is TRBV7-9, the J gene TRBJ2-5, with unresolved D. The CDR3 is 15 amino acids. Looked up from germline, CDR1 is SEHNR and CDR2 is FQNEAQ (reference sequence). V lost 6 bases and J 2 bases, leaving 16 bases between the germline ends. The CDR3 region has the DNA TGTGCCAGCAGACCCGGATCCGCTTATCAAGAGACCCAGTACTTC. Its translation is CASRPGSAYQETQYF.

To note about this clonotype: The junction shows a germline mismatch at one end, possibly a read error. The rearrangement uses TRBV4-2 and TRBJ2-4, with D tentatively TRBD1 (5 bases). The CDR3 sequence is 15 residues long. Germline V lookup: CDR1 LGHNA, CDR2 YNFKEQ. CDR3 nucleotide sequence: TGTGTCAGCAGCCAAGGGGCGCAAGGAGTTTATGAGCAGTACTTC. This encodes CVSSQGAQGVYEQYF.